This record concerns one T cell receptor (beta chain) sequence. Its specific antigen is unknown. Per-base quality was not reported, and no clone a single base away is much larger than it. The immunoSEQ Assay, a bias-controlled multiplex PCR, was used to amplify TCRbeta CDR3 regions from genomic DNA. The authors' pipeline ran thus. The number of nucleated cells in each sample was estimated by amplification of reference gene primers within the assay. To quantify the absolute abundance of each unique TCRbeta CDR3 rearrangement, sequence reads were collapsed and filtered. Productive Simpson clonality was computed per sample as the square root of Simpson's diversity index over productive rearrangements. TCRdb retrieved this table from immuneACCESS and kept in-frame rearrangements only. Not all clones are present; in checked studies, unresolved V genes account for under half, and no reason is known for the remainder. Clonal size and the V and J genes are those of that table, whereas D and trimming came from the DNA. The sample table records over 200,000 clones; roughly four fifths of these occur just once. 6.5% to 9% of the sample goes to the ten largest clones.

Each collaborating institution followed its own protocols to collect whole blood in K2EDTA tubes. For TCRbeta analysis, collaborators shipped samples in one of three forms: frozen whole blood, isolated PBMCs, or DNA extracted from either of those sample types. This sample was taken from a study of blood T cell repertoires in COVID-19 (dated by TCRdb to between 2020 and 2021). Study-wide context: The collaborator samples originated in the United States, Italy and Spain and spanned the acute and convalescent phases of COVID-19. The sample metadata nearly always contained a de-identified subject ID, COVID-19 status, age in years and sex. The repertoires were released in a freely available public database meant as a resource for research on the immune response to SARS-CoV-2. Samples were obtained from the ongoing ImmuneRACE study (first 160 participants) and from 950 to 1,500 subjects provided by 6 global collaborators. Where available, HLA class I and class II types were obtained from metadata supplied by the sample provider rather than from assay-based typing. The prospective study material was composed of cDNA or gDNA derived from T cells, B-cell-depleted T cells, or PBMCs. Deeply sampled blood TCRbeta repertoires from subjects exposed to, actively infected with, or recovered from COVID-19 were included in the dataset.

Overall study results and their limits: The amount of clinical and demographic metadata varied by source and participant and was provided uncurated.

The sequence was collected from a woman in her 50s with active or convalescent COVID-19. The specimen was peripheral blood.

The CDR3 protein: CASSPASGGANTGELFF. The sequenced DNA is TGTGCCAGCAGCCCCGCTAGCGGGGGGGCCAACACCGGGGAGCTGTTTTTT. The chain employs TRBV28 and TRBJ2-2; the junction holds 12 bases that match TRBD2. According to the germline V gene, CDR1 reads MDHEN and CDR2 reads SYDVKM. V is cut back by 6 bases and J by 2 bases, with 7 bases in the junction unmatched. The CDR3 has 17 amino acids, counting the end cysteine and phenylalanine. Only the CDR3 portion is preserved as DNA: 51 bases, with reading frame beginning at the first base.